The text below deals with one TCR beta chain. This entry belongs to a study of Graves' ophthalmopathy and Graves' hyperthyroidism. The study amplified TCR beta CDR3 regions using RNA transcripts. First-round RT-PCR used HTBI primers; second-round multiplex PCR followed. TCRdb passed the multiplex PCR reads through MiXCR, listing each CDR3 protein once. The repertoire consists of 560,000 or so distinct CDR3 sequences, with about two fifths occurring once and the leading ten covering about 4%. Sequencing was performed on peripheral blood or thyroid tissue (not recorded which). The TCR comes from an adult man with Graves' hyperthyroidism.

The CDR3 loop is CASSFEGGVLETQYF. The CDR3 DNA sequence: TGTGCCAGCAGCTTTGAGGGAGGGGTGCTAGAGACCCAGTACTTC. The chain carries TRBV7-9 and TRBJ2-5; 7 positions agree with TRBD2. The CDR3 contains 15 residues. The germline V gene has CDR1 SEHNR and CDR2 FQNEAQ (reference sequence). V gave up 3 bases and J gave up 4 bases; unmatched junction bases: 8.